The 9 T cell receptor beta chains listed next were all sequenced from one sample in a study of cytomegalovirus exposure and HLA in healthy donors. Libraries were prepared by immunoSEQ multiplex PCR; TCRdb keeps only in-frame clonotypes and omits some of them. The table shows 280,000 or so clones, with around 87% occurring only once. Specimen: PBMCs. These TCRs come from a woman aged 18-30 years in good health and CMV-seronegative.

The CDR3 sequence is CASSSGTSGRSGYEQYF. The CDR3 nucleotides read TGTGCCAGCAGCTCCGGGACTAGCGGGAGGTCTGGCTACGAGCAGTACTTC. The chain combines TRBV5-4 with TRBJ2-7, with TRBD2 matching 15 bases. Trimming at V came to 3 bases and at J to 3 bases, leaving 7 bases not matched to a gene. CDR1 and CDR2 from the germline V gene are SGHNT and YYREEE (reference sequence). CDR3 length: 17 amino acids.

The gene calls are TRBV5-1 and TRBJ2-7; 8 positions match TRBD1. CDR3 length: 14 amino acids. Germline lookup yields CDR1 SGHRS and CDR2 YFSETQ. Losses at the gene ends were 0 bases for V and 5 bases for J; bases not matched to a gene: 4. CDR3 nucleotide sequence: TGCGCCAGCAGCTTGGTTGGACAGGGCAACGAGCAGTACTTC. As protein: CASSLVGQGNEQYF.

V gene TRBV19 combines with J gene TRBJ2-7, with 10 bases fitting TRBD2. V dropped 7 bases and J dropped 6; count of bases not matched to a gene: 9. The germline V gene encodes CDR1 LNHDA and CDR2 SQIVND (reference sequence). The CDR3 runs to 14 residues. The CDR3 DNA sequence: TGTGCCAGTACTCAACTAGCGGGACTAGGCGAGCAGTACTTC. Its protein is CASTQLAGLGEQYF.

The chain combines TRBV10-3 with TRBJ1-2; D gene uncertain. The V and J ends lost 0 bases and 4 bases respectively, with 24 bases between them. Germline-derived CDR1 and CDR2 are ENHRY and SYGVKD. The CDR3 length is 19 residues. Here the CDR3 reads CAISESIFTVLYLGYGYTF. The DNA for the CDR3 is TGTGCCATCAGTGAGTCGATATTTACAGTCCTGTACCTTGGCTATGGCTACACCTTC.

V gene TRBV4-3 combines with J gene TRBJ2-1; D not resolved. Germline CDR1 LGHNA, CDR2 YSLEER. The CDR3 is 13 residues long. V lost 0 bases and J lost 4, with 4 bases in between. This chain's CDR3 is CASSQDLYNEQFF. For the CDR3, the DNA is TGCGCCAGCAGCCAAGACTTGTACAATGAGCAGTTCTTC.

The chain recombines TRBV28 with TRBJ1-2, with D possibly being TRBD1 (5 bases). Germline V gene data show CDR1 as MDHEN and CDR2 as SYDVKM. Trimming cost V 7 bases and J 2 bases, with 17 bases left between them. There are 15 residues in the CDR3. Here the CDR3 DNA reads TGTGCCAGCACCAGATATCAGGGATACAACTATGGCTACACCTTC. Translating it yields CASTRYQGYNYGYTF.

The genes are TRBV4-3 and TRBJ2-1; D not certain. This CDR3 comprises 18 residues. V was clipped by 4 bases and J by 3 bases, with 22 bases between them. CDR1 is LGHNA, CDR2 YSLEER, per germline. The CDR3 sequence is CASSRLPSSELRYNEQFF. CDR3 DNA sequence: TGCGCCAGCAGCCGTCTACCCTCAAGCGAACTACGCTACAATGAGCAGTTCTTC.

The V gene is TRBV6-1, the J gene TRBJ1-2; 10 positions match TRBD1. Per the germline V gene, CDR1 is MNHNS and CDR2 is SASEGT. The CDR3 spans 14 residues. With 4 bases clipped from V and 8 bases from J, the junction kept 7 bases outside the gene matches. CDR3 residues: CASSAGTGAFGYTF. The CDR3, as DNA: TGTGCCAGCAGTGCAGGGACAGGGGCCTTCGGCTACACCTTC.

The chain recombines TRBV25-1 with TRBJ1-4; tentative D call: TRBD1 (5 bases). The germline V and J ends were trimmed by 7 bases and 10 bases, with 10 bases remaining between them. CDR3 length: 11 amino acids. The V gene's germline CDR1 is MGHDK and CDR2 SYGVNS. CDR3 sequence reads: CASTGGRKLFF. The CDR3 DNA reads TGTGCCAGCACCGGGGGTCGAAAACTGTTTTTT.